This T cell receptor (beta chain) was sequenced for a study of T cell responses to AZD1222 COVID-19 vaccine. Findings and caveats of the study: Close to half of spike-specific TCRs reportedly recognize unmutated variant regions. Only after the peak T cell response were repertoires sampled.

Method: immunoSEQ multiplex PCR; TCRdb's copy keeps in-frame clones and lacks some. The repertoire holds under 50,000 clones, over 75% seen once, with 26% in the top ten. Germline V gene data show CDR1 as SEHNR and CDR2 as FQNEAQ (reference sequence). Trimming cost V 4 bases and J 5 bases, with 15 bases left between them. The CDR3 runs 14 residues. As regards this clone: Antigen unknown.

Specimen: peripheral blood, collected 28 days after the second dose of the MenACWY control vaccine. The genes are TRBV7-9 and TRBJ2-7; the D gene is possibly TRBD1 (6 bases). The sequence came from an adult who received the MenACWY meningococcal vaccine as a control. Here the CDR3 reads CASSSATGYHEQYF. CDR3 nucleotides: TGTGCCAGCAGCTCGGCCACAGGGTACCACGAGCAGTACTTC.